The 32 T cell receptor beta chains reported below all come from one sample, sequenced in a study of CD8 T cells in Susac syndrome. Roughly 0.45 to 1 ug RNA was reverse transcribed with random hexamers. TCRdb analysed the immunoSEQ multiplex PCR reads with MiXCR anew, one entry per CDR3 protein. The sample records 95,000 to 150,000 distinct CDR3 sequences, 85% to 95% being singletons. Material: CD8+ T cells from PBMCs. These receptors came from a human donor with Susac syndrome.

J is TRBJ2-1 and V is TRBV21-1; the D segment call TRBD1 is taken from the table without a DNA check. TRBV21-1 is a pseudogene. The length of the CDR3 is 16 residues. CDR3 coding DNA: TGTGCCAGCAGCAAAGCTGAGACAGCCCACGGCAATGAGCAGTTCTTC. Translated, it gives CASSKAETAHGNEQFF.

CDR3 nucleotide sequence: TGCAGCGGTAAACAGGGGTACGAGCAGTACTTC. Protein: CSGKQGYEQYF. This chain joins TRBV29-1 and TRBJ2-7, with 7 bases lining up with TRBD1. There are 11 residues in the CDR3. V trimming: 7 bases; J trimming: 4 bases; junction bases outside the gene matches: 4. Germline loops: CDR1 SQVTM, CDR2 ANQGSEA.

The chain combines TRBV7-2 with TRBJ2-3, with TRBD1 identical over 8 bases. The V and J ends lost 5 bases and 0 bases, in that order; junction bases with no gene match: 10. The CDR3 extends over 17 amino acids. Germline CDR1 SGHTA, CDR2 FQGNSA. CDR3 sequence: CASSPAPGQVSTDTQYF. CDR3 nucleotides: TGTGCCAGCAGCCCCGCTCCGGGACAGGTTAGCACAGATACGCAGTATTTT.

The chain joins TRBV24-1 to TRBJ2-2; possibly TRBD2 for D (5 bases). The V gene's germline CDR1 is KGHDR and CDR2 SFDVKD. Trimming took 1 base from V and 6 from J, leaving 8 bases between them. The CDR3 length is 14 residues. The chain's CDR3 is CATSDFGKSGELFF. The CDR3 DNA is TGTGCCACCAGTGATTTCGGGAAGTCCGGGGAGCTGTTTTTT.

In regard to this clonotype: Since the CDR3 does not end with the conserved phenylalanine or tryptophan, this likely comes from a read error. As DNA, the CDR3 is TGTGCCAGCAGCGTAGTAGATACGGCACGTTATGGCTACACCTCC. It specifies CASSVVDTARYGYTS. This chain links TRBV9 with TRBJ1-2; D is unclear. The CDR3 length is 15 residues. Germline V gene data show CDR1 as SGDLS and CDR2 as YYNGEE. V gave up 0 bases and J gave up 5 bases, with 14 bases separating them.

The chain links TRBV4-1 to TRBJ1-1; D gene uncertain. Germline-derived CDR1 and CDR2 are MGHRA and YSYEKL. V shed 1 base and J shed 0 bases, with 9 bases lying between them. The CDR3 totals 15 residues. CDR3 DNA sequence: TGCGCCAGCAGCCAAGGCCCCCAAATGAACACTGAAGCTTTCTTT. Translating it yields CASSQGPQMNTEAFF.

This chain links TRBV11-3 with TRBJ1-3; D gene ambiguous. Looked up from germline, CDR1 is SGHNT and CDR2 is YENEEA. Trimming took 5 bases from V and 3 from J, leaving 11 bases between them. This CDR3 has 14 amino acids. CDR3 protein: CASSRTAYGNTIYF. DNA for the CDR3: TGTGCCAGCAGCCGCACAGCGTATGGAAACACCATATATTTT.

J is TRBJ1-4 and V is TRBV7-9; 7 nucleotides match TRBD1. This CDR3 has 15 amino acids. The J segment lost 7 bases and the V segment lost 5 bases, leaving 10 bases of the junction unmatched. The germline V gene encodes CDR1 SEHNR and CDR2 FQNEAQ (reference sequence). CDR3 DNA: TGTGCCAGCAGCCCCGTGGGACAGCTGTCTGAAAAACTGTTTTTT. It translates to CASSPVGQLSEKLFF.

This chain uses TRBV5-1 with TRBJ2-7; 7 bases match TRBD1. V trimming: 6 bases; J trimming: 5 bases; junction bases outside the gene matches: 8. The CDR3 loop spans 13 amino acids. Germline V lookup: CDR1 SGHRS, CDR2 YFSETQ. CDR3 region: CASTPTGPHEQYF. The CDR3 DNA is TGCGCCAGCACCCCGACAGGGCCCCACGAGCAGTACTTC.

This chain uses TRBV7-2 with TRBJ1-6; D uncertain. Trimming pared 1 base from V and 1 base from J, leaving 5 bases between. The CDR3 is 15 residues long. The germline V gene encodes CDR1 SGHTA and CDR2 FQGNSA. In nucleotides, the CDR3 is TGTGCCAGCAGCTTAGACGTATCCTATAATTCACCCCTCCACTTT. It is translated as CASSLDVSYNSPLHF.

The chain employs TRBV6-2 or TRBV6-3 and TRBJ2-3; TRBD2 agrees at 11 bases. The length of the CDR3 is 17 residues. The V and J ends lost 1 base and 1 base, in that order; junction bases with no gene match: 4. Germline lookup yields CDR1 MNHEY and CDR2 SVGEGT. CDR3 region: CASSYFTSGGGTDTQYF. The CDR3 DNA follows: TGTGCCAGCAGTTACTTCACTAGCGGGGGCGGCACAGATACGCAGTATTTT.

The chain is built from TRBV29-1 and TRBJ2-3; 7 nucleotides align to TRBD2. Trimming cost V 0 bases and J 5 bases; bases outside gene matches: 8. The V gene's germline CDR1 is SQVTM and CDR2 ANQGSEA. The CDR3 loop spans 15 amino acids. CDR3 residues: CSVEEGDYLGDTQYF. CDR3 in DNA: TGCAGCGTTGAAGAGGGGGACTACCTGGGAGATACGCAGTATTTT.

The chain's CDR3 is CATSRDLGGTGELFF. Written as DNA, the CDR3 is TGTGCCACCAGCAGAGATCTGGGGGGAACCGGGGAGCTGTTTTTT. The chain employs TRBV15 and TRBJ2-2, with a weak D call TRBD2 (6 bases). There are 15 residues in the CDR3. CDR1 is LNHNV, CDR2 YYDKDF, per germline (reference sequence). Trimming pared 0 bases from V and 5 bases from J, leaving 10 bases between.

This clonotype appeared a few times. The chain recombines TRBV6-2 or TRBV6-3 with TRBJ1-5; D is ambiguous. The V end lost 10 bases, the J end lost 7 bases, and 14 bases lay between the germline ends. CDR1 and CDR2 from the germline V gene are MNHEY and SVGEGT. CDR3 size: 12 residues. The CDR3 coding sequence is TGTGCCACCGCCGAAGGGTTACAGCCCCAGCATTTT. Translated, it gives CATAEGLQPQHF.

V is TRBV12-3 or TRBV12-4 and J is TRBJ2-5, with a tentative D call TRBD2 (6 bases). The CDR3 contains 13 residues. Trimming took 6 bases from V and 4 from J, leaving 12 bases between them. CDR3 sequence (DNA): TGTGCCAGCAGCCCCGGGGGTGGAGAGACCCAGTACTTC. Translating it yields CASSPGGGETQYF.

V usage is TRBV4-1 and J usage is TRBJ2-1, with 10 bases identical to TRBD1. The junction had 10 bases not matched to a gene; V was cut back by 1 base and J by 7 bases. From germline, CDR1 is MGHRA and CDR2 YSYEKL. This CDR3 region has 17 residues. As DNA, the CDR3 is TGCGCCAGCAGCCAAGCCGGAACGGACAGGGGGAAGAATGAGCAGTTCTTC. It encodes CASSQAGTDRGKNEQFF.

The chain uses TRBV29-1 and TRBJ2-1; 7 bases are a match to TRBD1. This CDR3 comprises 12 residues. V was pared by 5 bases and J by 6 bases, with 4 bases of the junction left unmatched. The germline CDR1 and CDR2 sequences are SQVTM and ANQGSEA. The CDR3, as DNA: TGCAGCGTTTTGGCAGGGGGCAATGAGCAGTTCTTC. Translated: CSVLAGGNEQFF.

The chain employs TRBV4-1 and TRBJ1-6; a possible D gene is TRBD1 (6 bases). Trimming removed 1 base at V and 8 bases at J, with 9 bases between. The CDR3 runs 14 residues. Per the germline V gene, CDR1 is MGHRA and CDR2 is YSYEKL. In DNA form, the CDR3 reads TGCGCCAGCAGCCAAGTTGCAGGGGATTCACCCCTCCACTTT. This gives the protein CASSQVAGDSPLHF.

The chain joins TRBV2 to TRBJ1-1; D not resolved. Trimming shortened V by 4 bases and J by 8 bases, and 8 bases separated the two germline ends. The CDR3 is 11 amino acids. CDR1 is SNHLY, CDR2 FYNNEI, per germline. The CDR3 sequence is CASSVLAEAFF. The CDR3 bases are TGTGCCAGCAGTGTCCTTGCCGAAGCTTTCTTT.

The rearrangement links TRBV2 to TRBJ2-1, with 10 positions matching TRBD2. The length of the CDR3 is 17 residues. V was clipped by 3 bases and J by 6 bases; unmatched bases: 11. The V gene's germline CDR1 is SNHLY and CDR2 FYNNEI. CDR3: CASSDSGGADLGNEQFF. For the CDR3, the DNA is TGTGCCAGCAGTGACAGCGGGGGGGCCGATCTCGGCAATGAGCAGTTCTTC.

The J gene is TRBJ1-2, the V gene TRBV5-6, with 9 positions matching TRBD1. In germline, CDR1 is SGHDT, CDR2 YYEEEE. CDR3 length equals 14 residues. V lost 4 bases, J lost 4 bases, and 5 bases stayed unmatched. CDR3 in DNA: TGTGCCAGCAGCAACGGACAGGGGAGCTATGGCTACACCTTC. Encoded protein: CASSNGQGSYGYTF.

The genes are TRBV6-5 and TRBJ2-1; D is possibly TRBD2 (6 bases). Germline V gives CDR1 MNHEY, CDR2 SVGAGI. The CDR3 is 16 residues long. Trimming removed 2 bases at V and 4 bases at J, with 15 bases between. The DNA for the CDR3 is TGTGCCAGCAGTTACACCTCGGGACTGAGATACAATGAGCAGTTCTTC. Its translation is CASSYTSGLRYNEQFF.

The CDR3 region is CASSQWGPRSVEQYF. The CDR3 nucleotides read TGTGCCAGCAGCCAATGGGGACCGCGCTCGGTCGAGCAGTACTTC. The chain is built from TRBV3-1 and TRBJ2-7; either TRBD1 or TRBD2 may fit D (5 bases each). Germline CDR1 LGHDT, CDR2 YNNKEL (reference sequence). V was pared by 2 bases and J by 6 bases, with 17 bases between. CDR3 length: 15 residues.

The chain couples TRBV6-5 to TRBJ2-1, with D perhaps TRBD2 (5 bases). V was cut by 0 bases and J by 5 bases, with 20 bases left in between. The V gene's germline CDR1 is MNHEY and CDR2 SVGAGI. This CDR3 is built from 18 residues. CDR3 DNA: TGTGCCAGCAGTTACTCTCCCCTCGCGGAGGCCATCAACAATGAGCAGTTCTTC. Translation: CASSYSPLAEAINNEQFF.

The V gene is TRBV9, the J gene TRBJ2-3; 9 nucleotides agree with TRBD2. Germline CDR1 and CDR2: SGDLS and YYNGEE. V lost 4 bases to trimming and J lost 1 base; unmatched junction nucleotides: 4. The CDR3 length is 15 residues. The CDR3 sequence: CASSSQRGGTDTQYF. In DNA form, the CDR3 reads TGTGCCAGCAGCTCCCAGCGGGGGGGCACAGATACGCAGTATTTT.

The J gene is TRBJ1-2, the V gene TRBV4-3; unclear D gene. In germline, CDR1 is LGHNA, CDR2 YSLEER. This CDR3 has 16 residues. The V end was cut by 0 bases, the J end by 3 bases, with 14 bases between. CDR3 in DNA: TGCGCCAGCAGCCAAGATGAGGACCGACACTACTATGGCTACACCTTC. As protein: CASSQDEDRHYYGYTF.

The V call is TRBV12-3 or TRBV12-4, the J call TRBJ2-7, with 7 bases aligning to TRBD1. The CDR3 is 15 amino acids. Unmatched junction bases numbered 8, after V lost 4 bases and J lost 2 bases. CDR3 amino acids: CASSSPRDRTYEQYF. The CDR3 region has the DNA TGTGCCAGCAGTTCCCCCAGGGACAGAACCTACGAGCAGTACTTC.

The J gene is TRBJ2-7, the V gene TRBV30; possible D gene TRBD2, 5 bases. CDR1 GTSNPN and CDR2 SVGIG come from the germline V gene (reference sequence). The germline V and J ends were trimmed by 5 bases and 2 bases, with 13 bases remaining between them. This CDR3 is 13 amino acids long. As DNA, the CDR3 is TGTGCCTGGGAAACAGCGGAGACCTACGAGCAGTACTTC. This codes for CAWETAETYEQYF.

As to this clonotype: Sequence at one end of the junction differs from germline and may be a read error. The V gene is TRBV6-6, the J gene TRBJ2-1, with D perhaps TRBD2 (6 bases). Germline values: CDR1 MNHNY, CDR2 SVGAGI (reference sequence). The CDR3 runs to 11 residues. CDR3 residues: CASSYGGSTAF. CDR3 nucleotide sequence: TGTGCCAGCAGTTATGGAGGGTCCACGGCCTTC.

CDR3 in DNA: TGCGCCAGCAGGGCCCCAGGGGGCGGTGAGCAGTTCTTC. Translating it yields CASRAPGGGEQFF. The V and J genes are TRBV5-1 and TRBJ2-1; 8 bases are shared with TRBD1. Germline CDR1 and CDR2: SGHRS and YFSETQ. The length of the CDR3 is 13 residues. V was pared by 5 bases and J by 9 bases, with 7 bases of the junction left unmatched.

The chain has TRBV27 and TRBJ2-2; D call uncertain. CDR3 length equals 14 residues. The germline V gene encodes CDR1 MNHEY and CDR2 SMNVEV (reference sequence). Trimming shortened V by 4 bases and J by 1 base, and 7 bases separated the two germline ends. Here the CDR3 reads CASSSELNTGELFF. The DNA of the CDR3 is TGTGCCAGCAGTTCGGAGCTGAACACCGGGGAGCTGTTTTTT.

The chain joins TRBV12-3 or TRBV12-4 to TRBJ1-2; no clear D. The CDR3 sequence is 14 residues long. Trimming cost V 8 bases and J 4 bases, with 17 bases left between them. CDR3: CASSRGSSLYGYTF. The CDR3 DNA sequence: TGTGCCAGCTCCCGGGGTTCTTCACTCTATGGCTACACCTTC.